The T cell receptor beta chain described here comes from a study of T cell changes during pregnancy in multiple sclerosis. CDR1 and CDR2 from the germline V gene are SSHAT and FNYEAQ (reference sequence). The CDR3 is made up of 12 amino acids. V dropped 8 bases and J dropped 9; count of bases not matched to a gene: 5. Profiling relied on immunoSEQ multiplex PCR, and the TCRdb table lists in-frame clones only, not all of them. Of about 97,000 clones listed, 90% are singletons. The chain couples TRBV7-7 to TRBJ2-1, with 9 bases that match TRBD2. The source of this sequence is a female donor in good health, enrolled as a control in a pregnancy study. The specimen was peripheral blood, collected in the second trimester of pregnancy. CDR3 nucleotide sequence: TGTGCCAGCGGACCGCGGGGGGGTGAGCAGTTCTTC. Translation: CASGPRGGEQFF.